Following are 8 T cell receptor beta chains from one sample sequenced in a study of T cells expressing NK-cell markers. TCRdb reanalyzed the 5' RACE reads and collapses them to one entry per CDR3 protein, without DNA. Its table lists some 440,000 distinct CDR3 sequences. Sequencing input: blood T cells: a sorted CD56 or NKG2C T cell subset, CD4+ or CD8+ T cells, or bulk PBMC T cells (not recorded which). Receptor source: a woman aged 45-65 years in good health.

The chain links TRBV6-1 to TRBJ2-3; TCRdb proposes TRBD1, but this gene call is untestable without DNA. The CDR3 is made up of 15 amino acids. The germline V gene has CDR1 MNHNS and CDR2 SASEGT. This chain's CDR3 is CASSETGAFTDTQYF.

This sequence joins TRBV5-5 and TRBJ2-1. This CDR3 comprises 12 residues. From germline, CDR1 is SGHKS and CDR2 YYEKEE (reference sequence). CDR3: CASSLVSYEQFF.

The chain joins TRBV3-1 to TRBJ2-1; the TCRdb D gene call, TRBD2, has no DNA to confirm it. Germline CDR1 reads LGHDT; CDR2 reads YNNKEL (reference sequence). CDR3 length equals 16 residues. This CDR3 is CASSQEAKREGHEQFF.

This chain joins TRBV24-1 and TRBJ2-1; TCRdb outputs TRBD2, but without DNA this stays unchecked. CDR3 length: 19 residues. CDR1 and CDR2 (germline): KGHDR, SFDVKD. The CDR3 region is CATSDPLRTSGNTHNEQFF.

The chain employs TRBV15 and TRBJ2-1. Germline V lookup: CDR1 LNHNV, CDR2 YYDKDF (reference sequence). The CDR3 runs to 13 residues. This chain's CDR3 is CATSRDRYNEQFF.

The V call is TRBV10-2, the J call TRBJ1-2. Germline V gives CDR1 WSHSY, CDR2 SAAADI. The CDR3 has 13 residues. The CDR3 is CATGRTSNYGYTF.

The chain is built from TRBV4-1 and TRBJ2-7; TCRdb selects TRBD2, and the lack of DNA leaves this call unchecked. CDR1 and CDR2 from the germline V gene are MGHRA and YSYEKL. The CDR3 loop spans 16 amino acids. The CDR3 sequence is CASSQDLAGGPYEQYF.

CDR3 sequence reads: CSVDDMVGYNEQFF. The rearrangement uses TRBV29-1 and TRBJ2-1. CDR1 SQVTM and CDR2 ANQGSEA come from the germline V gene. This CDR3 contains 14 residues.